This entry lists 11 T cell receptor beta chains sequenced from one sample in a study of blood T cell repertoires in COVID-19. The protocol was immunoSEQ multiplex PCR, while the TCRdb copy is restricted to in-frame clones and leaves out a portion. The top ten hold 11% of the sample, which has about 100,000 clones, around 87% seen once. Input material: peripheral blood. The receptors were sampled from a woman aged 25-40 years with acute or convalescent COVID-19.

This clone showed up just a few times. J is TRBJ1-2 and V is TRBV28, with TRBD1 identical over 9 bases. Germline V gene sequence: CDR1 MDHEN, CDR2 SYDVKM. This CDR3 comprises 14 residues. Trimming removed 8 bases from V and 2 bases from J; junction bases left unmatched: 6. This CDR3 is CASEGTGRNYGYTF. The CDR3 DNA is TGTGCCAGCGAGGGGACAGGGCGCAACTATGGCTACACCTTC.

The chain links TRBV7-9 to TRBJ1-3; D may be TRBD1 (6 bases). CDR1 is SEHNR, CDR2 FQNEAQ, per germline (reference sequence). The CDR3 totals 15 residues. The V and J ends lost 2 bases and 4 bases respectively, with 12 bases between them. CDR3 residues: CASSLTGLRGNTIYF. The CDR3 coding sequence is TGTGCCAGCAGCTTAACAGGGCTTAGGGGAAACACCATATATTTT.

The chain recombines TRBV16 with TRBJ1-6, with a weak D call TRBD1 (5 bases). In germline, CDR1 is KGHSY, CDR2 FQNENV. Between the trimmed V and J ends, which lost 7 bases and 9 bases, there was a span of 13 bases. The CDR3 runs to 13 residues. For the CDR3, the DNA is TGTGCCAGCACGGGGACTGGTAGTTCACCCCTCCACTTT. Translating it yields CASTGTGSSPLHF.

This chain links TRBV7-6 with TRBJ2-7, with 7 bases fitting TRBD1. The CDR3 loop spans 14 amino acids. The V segment lost 1 base and the J segment 1 base; nucleotides outside the gene matches: 1. Germline-derived CDR1 and CDR2 are SGHVS and FNYEAQ. CDR3 sequence: CASSLGGQSYEQYF. The CDR3 DNA sequence: TGTGCCAGCAGCTTAGGGGGACAGTCCTACGAGCAGTACTTC.

This rearrangement joins TRBV5-1 to TRBJ2-1, with 13 positions matching TRBD2. There are 15 residues in the CDR3. CDR1 is SGHRS, CDR2 YFSETQ, per germline. V dropped 6 bases and J dropped 8; count of bases not matched to a gene: 8. The CDR3 coding sequence is TGCGCCAGCAACCTACTAGCGGGGGGGCTGGATGAGCAGTTCTTC. Translated: CASNLLAGGLDEQFF.

V and J are TRBV7-2 and TRBJ2-7, with 7 bases aligning to TRBD2. J was trimmed by 0 bases and V by 2 bases; bases with no gene match: 4. CDR3 length equals 15 residues. The germline CDR1 and CDR2 sequences are SGHTA and FQGNSA. CDR3 in amino acids: CASSLSGGSSYEQYF. The CDR3 DNA reads TGTGCCAGCAGCTTATCCGGGGGGAGCTCCTACGAGCAGTACTTC.

V usage is TRBV4-1 and J usage is TRBJ1-6, with a possible D match to TRBD1 (5 bases). The CDR3 length is 13 residues. With 1 base removed from V and 9 bases from J, the gap between germline ends came to 7 bases. CDR1 MGHRA and CDR2 YSYEKL come from the germline V gene. The CDR3 sequence: CASSQGQLSPLHF. Here the CDR3 DNA reads TGCGCCAGCAGCCAAGGACAGCTTTCACCCCTCCACTTT.

This chain joins TRBV27 and TRBJ1-5; D gene uncertain. The CDR3 length is 13 residues. V dropped 2 bases and J dropped 4 bases, with 6 bases sitting between them. CDR1 is MNHEY, CDR2 SMNVEV, per germline (reference sequence). CDR3 sequence: CASSLNGNQPQHF. The DNA of the CDR3 is TGTGCCAGCAGTTTAAACGGTAATCAGCCCCAGCATTTT.

This clone was counted a few times. V and J are TRBV27 and TRBJ2-7; possible D gene TRBD1, 5 bases. The germline V and J ends were trimmed by 1 base and 2 bases, with 9 bases remaining between them. The CDR3 totals 14 residues. The germline gives CDR1 MNHEY, CDR2 SMNVEV (reference sequence). The CDR3 region is CASSLFQGTYEQYF. The DNA of the CDR3 is TGTGCCAGCAGTTTATTTCAGGGTACCTACGAGCAGTACTTC.

This chain uses TRBV7-9 with TRBJ1-3, with 7 bases that match TRBD1. Germline CDR1 is SEHNR and CDR2 is FQNEAQ (reference sequence). The CDR3 extends over 16 amino acids. The junction had 6 bases not matched to a gene; V was cut back by 4 bases and J by 0 bases. Here the CDR3 reads CASSSYRDSSGNTIYF. The CDR3 coding sequence is TGTGCCAGCAGCTCATACCGGGACAGCTCTGGAAACACCATATATTTT.

This clone was observed a single time. J is TRBJ1-5 and V is TRBV6-5; D is undetermined. Germline CDR1 is MNHEY and CDR2 is SVGAGI. Trimming cost V 6 bases and J 5 bases, with 17 bases left between them. The CDR3 is made up of 15 amino acids. The CDR3 protein is CASSAVVAPHQPQHF. CDR3 DNA: TGTGCCAGCAGCGCCGTGGTGGCCCCTCATCAGCCCCAGCATTTT.